This record covers a single TCR beta chain. V trimming: 3 bases; J trimming: 5 bases; junction bases outside the gene matches: 10. Germline V gene sequence: CDR1 MGHDK, CDR2 SYGVNS. The CDR3 sequence is 16 residues long. The sample is drawn from a study of T cell changes during pregnancy in multiple sclerosis. Some clones are missing from TCRdb's copy, which holds only in-frame ones; the method was immunoSEQ multiplex PCR. The table shows about 40,000 clones, with around nine tenths occurring only once. This clonotype was sampled from a female donor with multiple sclerosis, enrolled in a pregnancy study. V gene TRBV25-1 combines with J gene TRBJ2-3; TRBD2 agrees at 8 bases. Sequences were derived from peripheral blood, sampled before pregnancy. CDR3 sequence reads: CASSEGREGHVDTQYF. The CDR3, as DNA: TGTGCCAGCAGTGAGGGACGGGAGGGCCATGTAGATACGCAGTATTTT.